What follows are 18 T cell receptor beta chains derived from one specimen sequenced in a study of cytomegalovirus exposure and HLA in healthy donors. PCR involved 60 Vbeta and 13 Jbeta primers. TCRdb's copy holds only in-frame clones and misses some; the assay was immunoSEQ multiplex PCR. Of some 140,000 clones detected, around 80% appear once; the ten largest clones hold 4%. The sequenced sample consisted of PBMCs. Every receptor here comes from a woman in her 40s in good health and CMV-seronegative.

The rearrangement uses TRBV6-1 and TRBJ1-5; D unresolved. This CDR3 has 14 residues. Germline CDR1 MNHNS, CDR2 SASEGT. V shed 4 bases and J shed 3 bases, with 10 bases lying between them. The CDR3 is CASSAQVNNQPQHF. The CDR3 coding sequence is TGTGCCAGCAGTGCCCAGGTAAACAATCAGCCCCAGCATTTT.

The V gene is TRBV7-2, the J gene TRBJ1-1; possibly TRBD1 for D (5 bases). From germline, CDR1 is SGHTA and CDR2 FQGNSA. V was cut by 5 bases and J by 1 base, with 11 bases left in between. The CDR3 extends over 14 amino acids. CDR3: CASSGRVTNTEAFF. DNA for the CDR3: TGTGCCAGCAGCGGCAGGGTAACGAACACTGAAGCTTTCTTT.

The genes are TRBV6-5 and TRBJ1-5, with no clear D. The V and J ends lost 0 bases and 4 bases respectively, with 7 bases between them. CDR1 is MNHEY and CDR2 is SVGAGI in the germline V gene. This CDR3 has 14 residues. In nucleotides, the CDR3 is TGTGCCAGCAGTTACTCCAGGTTGAATCAGCCCCAGCATTTT. Translated: CASSYSRLNQPQHF.

The V and J genes are TRBV6-1 and TRBJ2-6, with a weak D call TRBD1 (5 bases). Germline V lookup: CDR1 MNHNS, CDR2 SASEGT. V lost 5 bases, J lost 0 bases, and 8 bases lay in between. The CDR3 extends over 15 amino acids. The CDR3 DNA sequence: TGTGCCAGCAGTTCCGACAGCTCTGGGGCCAACGTCCTGACTTTC. Protein product: CASSSDSSGANVLTF.

The chain has TRBV2 and TRBJ2-1, with 10 bases aligning to TRBD2. The CDR3 contains 16 residues. The J segment lost 5 bases and the V segment lost 2 bases, leaving 6 bases of the junction unmatched. Germline V CDR1 and CDR2: SNHLY, FYNNEI. CDR3 loop: CASSEFSGLADNEQFF. The CDR3 nucleotides read TGTGCCAGCAGTGAATTCTCCGGACTAGCGGACAATGAGCAGTTCTTC.

The V and J genes are TRBV6-5 and TRBJ1-1, with D perhaps TRBD1 (6 bases). V was shortened by 6 bases and J by 8 bases, with 16 bases between the two germline ends. The germline V gene has CDR1 MNHEY and CDR2 SVGAGI. This CDR3 is 13 amino acids long. The CDR3 DNA reads as TGTGCCAGCAGCGATCCCTTCAGGGGAGAAGCTTTCTTT. It codes for CASSDPFRGEAFF.

The chain has TRBV2 and TRBJ1-5; TRBD1 matches 8 bases. The CDR3 has 14 amino acids. Germline V gene lookup returns CDR1 SNHLY and CDR2 FYNNEI. V lost 5 bases, J lost 4 bases, and 4 bases stayed unmatched. CDR3 nucleotide sequence: TGTGCCAGCAGTTCGGGACAGGAGAATCAGCCCCAGCATTTT. Protein product: CASSSGQENQPQHF.

The count of this clone is one. The J gene is TRBJ1-2, the V gene TRBV10-3; no definite D call. This CDR3 spans 13 amino acids. Germline CDR1 is ENHRY and CDR2 is SYGVKD. Trimming left V 2 bases short and J 5 bases short, with 9 bases between. CDR3 in DNA: TGTGCCATCAGTGAGACATTACAATATGGCTACACCTTC. Translated: CAISETLQYGYTF.

This chain links TRBV5-1 with TRBJ2-3, with 9 bases lining up with TRBD2. CDR3 size: 16 residues. V was pared by 4 bases and J by 2 bases, with 8 bases of the junction left unmatched. Germline V gene lookup returns CDR1 SGHRS and CDR2 YFSETQ. Here the CDR3 DNA reads TGCGCCAGCAGCCGATACATAGCGGGGGTCACAGATACGCAGTATTTT. Its translation is CASSRYIAGVTDTQYF.

In this sample, this clone turned up a few times. V gene TRBV5-5 combines with J gene TRBJ2-5, with a possible D match to TRBD1 (5 bases). Germline CDR1 reads SGHKS; CDR2 reads YYEKEE (reference sequence). Between the trimmed V and J ends, which lost 0 bases and 1 base, there was a span of 10 bases. The CDR3 totals 15 residues. DNA of the CDR3: TGTGCCAGCAGCTTGGACAGGAGAATCCAAGAGACCCAGTACTTC. Translated, it gives CASSLDRRIQETQYF.

V and J are TRBV21-1 and TRBJ2-7; the DNA was not used to check the table's D call, TRBD1. TRBV21-1 is described as a pseudogene. The CDR3 sequence is 13 residues long. CDR3 sequence: CASSRQVSYEQYF. CDR3 sequence (DNA): TGTGCCAGCAGCCGACAGGTTTCCTACGAGCAGTACTTC.

The rearrangement links TRBV6-5 to TRBJ1-1; 7 bases are shared with TRBD1. This CDR3 region has 14 residues. CDR1 is MNHEY and CDR2 is SVGAGI in the germline V gene. J gave up 3 bases and V 6 bases, and 7 bases lay outside the gene matches. The CDR3 DNA follows: TGTGCCAGCAGCCGTACAGGGGTTGACACTGAAGCTTTCTTT. Its translation is CASSRTGVDTEAFF.

With regard to this clone: Additional DNA sequences in this sample encode the identical CDR3. The rearrangement joins TRBV7-9 to TRBJ1-3; D gene uncertain. Germline loops: CDR1 SEHNR, CDR2 FQNEAQ (reference sequence). CDR3 size: 15 residues. Trimming stripped 0 bases from V and 0 bases from J, with 6 bases between. The CDR3 is CASSLAPGSGNTIYF. CDR3 coding DNA: TGTGCCAGCAGCTTAGCTCCAGGCTCTGGAAACACCATATATTTT.

This chain connects TRBV18 to TRBJ2-7; 10 nucleotides align to TRBD1. Germline V gives CDR1 KGHSH, CDR2 LQKENI. The CDR3 is made up of 14 amino acids. The J segment lost 3 bases and the V segment lost 3 bases, leaving 2 bases of the junction unmatched. CDR3 amino acids: CASSPGTGVYEQYF. For the CDR3, the DNA is TGTGCCAGCTCACCCGGGACAGGGGTCTACGAGCAGTACTTC.

This clone was observed once. Distinct nucleotide sequences in the sample also encode this CDR3. This chain uses TRBV5-1 with TRBJ2-7; weak D call: TRBD2 (5 bases). Germline V gene lookup returns CDR1 SGHRS and CDR2 YFSETQ. CDR3 length: 13 residues. The V gene lost 0 bases and the J gene lost 2 bases, with 6 bases spanning the gap. CDR3 residues: CASSLAGTYEQYF. The CDR3 nucleotides read TGCGCCAGCAGCTTGGCGGGGACCTACGAGCAGTACTTC.

This chain links TRBV5-6 with TRBJ1-6, with a possible D match to TRBD1 (6 bases). The V gene lost 5 bases and the J gene lost 10 bases, with 16 bases spanning the gap. In germline, CDR1 is SGHDT, CDR2 YYEEEE. The CDR3 has 14 amino acids. The CDR3 DNA follows: TGTGCCAGCAGGAGAACAGGGTTAGGCTCACCCCTCCACTTT. This sequence encodes CASRRTGLGSPLHF. Filled out from reference TRBV5-6 and TRBJ1-6, the complete variable domain reads DAGVTQSPTHLIKTRGQQVTLRCSPKSGHDTVSWYQQALGQGPQFIFQYYEEEERQRGNFPDRFSGHQFPNYSSELNVNALLLGDSALYLCASRRTGLGSPLHFGNGTRLTVT.

The J gene is TRBJ1-1, the V gene TRBV6-5, with D possibly TRBD1 on 5 matching bases. V lost 6 bases, J lost 3 bases, and 11 bases lay in between. CDR3 length: 13 amino acids. Germline assignment: CDR1 MNHEY and CDR2 SVGAGI. The DNA of the CDR3 is TGTGCCAGCAGGAGACAGATTCACACTGAAGCTTTCTTT. Translating it yields CASRRQIHTEAFF.

This clone has only a few counts. This chain links TRBV19 with TRBJ1-3, with D unclear. The CDR3 is 16 residues long. The germline CDR1 and CDR2 sequences are LNHDA and SQIVND (reference sequence). Trimming cost V 5 bases and J 4 bases, with 18 bases left between them. In DNA form, the CDR3 reads TGTGCCAGTAGTTCGGTGTTCGAGGCGGCCGGAAACACCATATATTTT. Amino acid sequence: CASSSVFEAAGNTIYF.